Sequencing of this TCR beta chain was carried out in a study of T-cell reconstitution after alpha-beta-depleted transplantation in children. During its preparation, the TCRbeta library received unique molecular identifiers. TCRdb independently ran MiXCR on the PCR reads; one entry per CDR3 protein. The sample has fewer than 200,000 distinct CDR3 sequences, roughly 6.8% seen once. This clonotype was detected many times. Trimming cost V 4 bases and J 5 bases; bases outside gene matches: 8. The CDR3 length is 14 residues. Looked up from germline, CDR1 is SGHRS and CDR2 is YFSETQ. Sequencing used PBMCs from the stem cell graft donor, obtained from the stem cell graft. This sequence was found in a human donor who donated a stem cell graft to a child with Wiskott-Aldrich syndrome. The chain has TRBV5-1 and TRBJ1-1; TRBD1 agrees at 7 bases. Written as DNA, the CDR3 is TGCGCCAGCAGCCTGACAGGGCGGGATACTGAAGCTTTCTTT. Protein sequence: CASSLTGRDTEAFF.